The 4 T cell receptor beta chains reported below all come from one sample, sequenced in a study of cytomegalovirus exposure and HLA in healthy donors. The primer mix had 60 Vbeta and 13 Jbeta primers. Produced via immunoSEQ multiplex PCR; TCRdb's table is partial and in-frame only. The sample gives around 150,000 clones, 80% of which show up once; around 4.8% is in the top ten. What was sequenced was PBMCs. The receptor source for this set is a man aged 25 to 40 in good health.

By frequency in the sample, this clone is medium-sized. The rearrangement joins TRBV7-9 to TRBJ2-7; D is possibly TRBD2 (6 bases). The CDR3 contains 14 residues. The V end was cut by 5 bases, the J end by 2 bases, with 13 bases between. Germline loops: CDR1 SEHNR, CDR2 FQNEAQ (reference sequence). The CDR3 region has the DNA TGTGCCAGCAGCCGACAAAGCGGGCCCTACGAGCAGTACTTC. As protein: CASSRQSGPYEQYF.

This chain connects TRBV6-1 to TRBJ2-3, with 7 bases matching TRBD2. The CDR3 is 16 amino acids. V shed 1 base and J 0 bases; nucleotides not matched to a gene: 4. CDR1 is MNHNS, CDR2 SASEGT, per germline. Here the CDR3 DNA reads TGTGCCAGCAGTGAAGGGCTAGCGGCTAGCACAGATACGCAGTATTTT. Amino acids: CASSEGLAASTDTQYF.

The CDR3 DNA reads TGTGCCAGCAGCGGCGAGGGGATAGCGGGAGGGCCGAACACCGGGGAGCTGTTTTTT. Translated: CASSGEGIAGGPNTGELFF. This chain links TRBV9 with TRBJ2-2, with TRBD2 matching over 11 bases. In germline, CDR1 is SGDLS, CDR2 YYNGEE. Trimming took 3 bases from V and 0 from J; bases not matched to a gene: 10. The CDR3 contains 19 residues.

This chain connects TRBV4-3 to TRBJ2-5; no clear D. This CDR3 is 16 amino acids long. Trimming shortened V by 0 bases and J by 2 bases, and 13 bases separated the two germline ends. Germline CDR1 is LGHNA and CDR2 is YSLEER. This chain's CDR3 is CASSQEDHGEQETQYF. The CDR3 bases are TGCGCCAGCAGCCAAGAAGATCACGGTGAACAAGAGACCCAGTACTTC.